This T cell receptor beta chain is drawn from a study of T cells in Graves' hyperthyroidism and ophthalmopathy. This clonotype was detected many times. Amplification of TCR beta CDR3 regions used RNA as the template. Carried out on the TCR CDR3, a first-round RT-PCR used the HTBI primer set. TCRdb reanalysed the multiplex PCR reads using MiXCR and keeps one entry per CDR3 protein. The sample has 250,000 to 300,000 distinct CDR3 sequences; roughly 13% are singletons. This CDR3 has 13 residues. CDR1 DFQATT and CDR2 SNEGSKA come from the germline V gene (reference sequence). The V and J ends lost 3 bases and 3 bases respectively, with 9 bases between them.

J is TRBJ1-3 and V is TRBV20-1; a weak D match, TRBD1 (5 bases). Source material: blood. The clonotype comes from a woman aged 25-40 years with Graves' hyperthyroidism that later progressed to Graves' ophthalmopathy. Here the CDR3 reads CSARRDGGNTIYF. Here the CDR3 DNA reads TGCAGTGCTAGGAGGGACGGTGGAAACACCATATATTTT.